This TCR beta chain was sequenced for a study of cytotoxic CD8 clonotypes in ibrutinib-treated CLL. Study-wide context: Around 10 relapsed/refractory, some 15 treatment-naive; under 18 IGHV unmutated.

This CDR3 contains 14 residues. V was clipped by 2 bases and J by 5 bases, with 13 bases between them. CDR1 is MNHNS, CDR2 SASEGT, per germline. Clones were read by immunoSEQ multiplex PCR, and TCRdb kept only the in-frame ones, dropping some. The data contain 20,000 to 25,000 clones, approximately 71% of them singletons. This clone was seen once. Sequencing used PBMCs, obtained after 12 months of ibrutinib treatment. The sequence was collected from a human donor with chronic lymphocytic leukemia. V and J are TRBV6-1 and TRBJ2-7, with a tentative D call TRBD2 (6 bases). This CDR3 is CASSEQPGRNEQYF. In DNA form, the CDR3 reads TGTGCCAGCAGTGAACAGCCAGGGAGGAACGAGCAGTACTTC.